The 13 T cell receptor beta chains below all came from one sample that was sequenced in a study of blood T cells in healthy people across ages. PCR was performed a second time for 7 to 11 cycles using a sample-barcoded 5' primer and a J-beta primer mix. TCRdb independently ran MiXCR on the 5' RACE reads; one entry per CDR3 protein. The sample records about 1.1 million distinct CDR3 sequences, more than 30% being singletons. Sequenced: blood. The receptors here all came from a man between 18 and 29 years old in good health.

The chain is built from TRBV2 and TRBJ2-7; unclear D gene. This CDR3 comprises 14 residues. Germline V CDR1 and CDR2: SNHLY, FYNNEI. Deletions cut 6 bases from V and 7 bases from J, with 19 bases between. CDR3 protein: CASSIVSSYNEQYF. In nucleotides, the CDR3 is TGTGCCAGCAGCATAGTTAGCTCCTACAATGAGCAGTACTTC. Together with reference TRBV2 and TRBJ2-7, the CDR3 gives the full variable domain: EPEVTQTPSHQVTQMGQEVILRCVPISNHLYFYWYRQILGQKVEFLVSFYNNEISEKSEIFDDQFSVERPDGSNFTLKIRSTKLEDSAMYFCASSIVSSYNEQYFGPGTRLTVT.

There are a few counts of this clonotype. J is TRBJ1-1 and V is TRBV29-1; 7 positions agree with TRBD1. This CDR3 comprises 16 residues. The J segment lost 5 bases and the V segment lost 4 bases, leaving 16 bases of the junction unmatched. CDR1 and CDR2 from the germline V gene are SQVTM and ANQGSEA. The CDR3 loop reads CSVARGGQTRGTEAFF. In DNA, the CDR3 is TGCAGCGTTGCCAGGGGGGGACAGACCCGGGGGACTGAAGCTTTCTTT.

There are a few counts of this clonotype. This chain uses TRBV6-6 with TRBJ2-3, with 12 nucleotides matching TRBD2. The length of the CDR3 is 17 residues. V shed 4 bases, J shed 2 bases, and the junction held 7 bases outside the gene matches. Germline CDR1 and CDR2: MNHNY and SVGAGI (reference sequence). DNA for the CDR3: TGTGCCAGCAGTTCCCGACTAGCGGGGGATGTCACAGATACGCAGTATTTT. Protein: CASSSRLAGDVTDTQYF.

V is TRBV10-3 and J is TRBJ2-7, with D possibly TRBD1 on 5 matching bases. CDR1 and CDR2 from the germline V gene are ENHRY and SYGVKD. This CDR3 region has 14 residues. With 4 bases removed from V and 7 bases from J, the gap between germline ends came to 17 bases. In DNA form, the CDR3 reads TGTGCCATCAGTGGACAGTCCTCCTACAATGAGCAGTACTTC. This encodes CAISGQSSYNEQYF.

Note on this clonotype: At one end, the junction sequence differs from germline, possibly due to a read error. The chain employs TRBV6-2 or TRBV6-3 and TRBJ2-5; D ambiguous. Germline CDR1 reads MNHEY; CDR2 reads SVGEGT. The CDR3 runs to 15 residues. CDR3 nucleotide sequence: TGTACCAGCAGTTCTAGGACCCTGTTTAAGGAGACCCAGTACTTC. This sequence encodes CTSSSRTLFKETQYF.

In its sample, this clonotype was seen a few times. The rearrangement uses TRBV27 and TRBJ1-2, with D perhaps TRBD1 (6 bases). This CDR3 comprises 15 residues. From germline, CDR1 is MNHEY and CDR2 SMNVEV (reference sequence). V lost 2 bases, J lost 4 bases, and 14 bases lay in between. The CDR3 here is CASSLAPTGTYGYTF. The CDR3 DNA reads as TGTGCCAGCAGTTTAGCCCCGACAGGCACCTATGGCTACACCTTC.

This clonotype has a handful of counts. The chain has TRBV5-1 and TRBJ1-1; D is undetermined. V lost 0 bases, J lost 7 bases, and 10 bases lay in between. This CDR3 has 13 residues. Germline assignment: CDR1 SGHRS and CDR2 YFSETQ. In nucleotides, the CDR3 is TGCGCCAGCAGCTTGGCAATGGACGGTGAAGCTTTCTTT. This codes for CASSLAMDGEAFF.

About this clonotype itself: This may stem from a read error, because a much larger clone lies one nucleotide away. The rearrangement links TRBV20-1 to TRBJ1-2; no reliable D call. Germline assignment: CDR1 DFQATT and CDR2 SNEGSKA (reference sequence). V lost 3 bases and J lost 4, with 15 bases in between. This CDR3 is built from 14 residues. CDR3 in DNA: TGCAGTGCTAGTATCGTGGGCAGAAGCTATGGCTACACCTTC. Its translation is CSASIVGRSYGYTF.

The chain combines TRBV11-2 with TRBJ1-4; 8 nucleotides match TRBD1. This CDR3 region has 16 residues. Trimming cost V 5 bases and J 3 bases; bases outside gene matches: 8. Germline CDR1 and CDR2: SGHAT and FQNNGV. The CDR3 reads CASSPIRGQANEKLFF. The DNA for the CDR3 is TGTGCCAGCAGCCCTATCAGGGGGCAGGCTAATGAAAAACTGTTTTTT.

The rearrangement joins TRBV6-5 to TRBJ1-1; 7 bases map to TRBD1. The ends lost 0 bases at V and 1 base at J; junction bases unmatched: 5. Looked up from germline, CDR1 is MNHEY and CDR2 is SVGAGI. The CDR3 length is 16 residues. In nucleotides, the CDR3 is TGTGCCAGCAGTTACTCGACAGGGAGGCCGAACACTGAAGCTTTCTTT. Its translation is CASSYSTGRPNTEAFF.

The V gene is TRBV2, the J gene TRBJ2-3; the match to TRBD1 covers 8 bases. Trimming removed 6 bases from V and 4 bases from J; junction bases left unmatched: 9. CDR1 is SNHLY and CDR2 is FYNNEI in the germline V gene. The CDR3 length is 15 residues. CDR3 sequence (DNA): TGTGCCAGCAGCAAAAACAGGGGACAGGCAGATACGCAGTATTTT. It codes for CASSKNRGQADTQYF.

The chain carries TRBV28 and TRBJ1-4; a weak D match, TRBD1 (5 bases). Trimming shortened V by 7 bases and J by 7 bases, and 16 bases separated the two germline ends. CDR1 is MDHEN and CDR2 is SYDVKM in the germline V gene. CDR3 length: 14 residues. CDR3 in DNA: TGTGCCAGCACACCGAGGGGCAGGGCTGAAAAACTGTTTTTT. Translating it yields CASTPRGRAEKLFF.

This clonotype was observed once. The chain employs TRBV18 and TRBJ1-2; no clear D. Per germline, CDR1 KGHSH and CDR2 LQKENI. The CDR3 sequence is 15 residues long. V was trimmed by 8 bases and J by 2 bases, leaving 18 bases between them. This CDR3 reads CASRRGGTQNYGYTF. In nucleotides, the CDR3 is TGTGCCAGCCGACGCGGTGGCACCCAGAACTATGGCTACACCTTC.